Following are 23 T cell receptor beta chains from one sample sequenced in a study of T cell responses to AZD1222 COVID-19 vaccine. Assay used: immunoSEQ multiplex PCR; TCRdb lists only in-frame clones, some missing. The sample carries approximately 180,000 clones, approximately 90% recorded once. Sequences were derived from peripheral blood, sampled 28 days after the second AZD1222 dose. These receptors were taken from an adult who received the AZD1222 COVID-19 vaccine.

The chain is built from TRBV7-2 and TRBJ2-7; 10 positions match TRBD2. CDR1 is SGHTA and CDR2 is FQGNSA in the germline V gene. The CDR3 runs 16 residues. Unmatched junction bases numbered 6, after V lost 4 bases and J lost 0 bases. The CDR3 reads CASSSQGLALSYEQYF. The CDR3 coding sequence is TGTGCCAGCAGCTCCCAGGGACTAGCGCTCTCCTACGAGCAGTACTTC.

The chain carries TRBV5-6 and TRBJ2-7; possibly TRBD1 for D (7 bases). CDR1 is SGHDT, CDR2 YYEEEE, per germline. Trimming took 3 bases from V and 3 from J, leaving 16 bases between them. This CDR3 has 15 amino acids. The CDR3 sequence: CASSSRRQGGYEQYF. The CDR3, as DNA: TGTGCCAGCAGCTCAAGGAGGCAGGGGGGCTACGAGCAGTACTTC.

The chain couples TRBV2 to TRBJ2-5; 7 positions agree with TRBD1. Per the germline V gene, CDR1 is SNHLY and CDR2 is FYNNEI. This CDR3 has 14 residues. Trimming took 1 base from V and 4 from J; bases not matched to a gene: 3. In DNA, the CDR3 is TGTGCCAGCAGTGAAGAGACAGGGACAGAGACCCAGTACTTC. As protein: CASSEETGTETQYF.

This chain uses TRBV19 with TRBJ1-4; D is unresolved. The CDR3 sequence is 13 residues long. Germline V gene data show CDR1 as LNHDA and CDR2 as SQIVND (reference sequence). The V end was cut by 8 bases, the J end by 5 bases, with 12 bases between. The CDR3, as DNA: TGTGCCAGTTCAATTCACCTCAATGAAAAACTGTTTTTT. It encodes CASSIHLNEKLFF. The full variable domain, with the rest looked up from reference TRBV19 and TRBJ1-4, is DGGITQSPKYLFRKEGQNVTLSCEQNLNHDAMYWYRQDPGQGLRLIYYSQIVNDFQKGDIAEGYSVSREKKESFPLTVTSAQKNPTAFYLCASSIHLNEKLFFGSGTQLSVL.

The chain is built from TRBV2 and TRBJ2-1; a weak D match, TRBD2 (5 bases). Germline CDR1 reads SNHLY; CDR2 reads FYNNEI. V lost 5 bases and J 0 bases, leaving 17 bases between the germline ends. The CDR3 length is 17 residues. CDR3 in DNA: TGTGCCAGCAGTTTCCTACTAGTCATGAGCTCCTACAATGAGCAGTTCTTC. This encodes CASSFLLVMSSYNEQFF.

This sequence joins TRBV24-1 and TRBJ1-1; D unresolved. Germline-derived CDR1 and CDR2 are KGHDR and SFDVKD. V shed 8 bases and J shed 8 bases, with 17 bases lying between them. The length of the CDR3 is 13 residues. CDR3 in amino acids: CATTDGRTTEAFF. The DNA of the CDR3 is TGTGCCACCACCGACGGCAGGACCACAGAAGCTTTCTTT.

The rearrangement uses TRBV6-8 and TRBJ2-1; tentative D call: TRBD2 (5 bases). CDR3 size: 15 residues. V was clipped by 8 bases and J by 4 bases, with 18 bases between them. Germline-derived CDR1 and CDR2 are MNHGY and SAAAGT. The CDR3 protein is CASLIASPAYNEQFF. CDR3 nucleotides: TGTGCCAGCCTAATTGCTAGCCCGGCATACAATGAGCAGTTCTTC.

This sequence joins TRBV5-6 and TRBJ1-2; D ambiguous. The CDR3 spans 16 residues. Trimming cost V 3 bases and J 5 bases, with 20 bases left between them. Germline V CDR1 and CDR2: SGHDT, YYEEEE. The CDR3 sequence: CASSSYESGLGYGYTF. CDR3 nucleotides: TGTGCCAGCAGCTCCTACGAATCAGGCCTAGGGTATGGCTACACCTTC.

This clone was picked up one time. This sequence joins TRBV7-2 and TRBJ2-1, with D perhaps TRBD1 (6 bases). The V and J ends lost 7 bases and 7 bases respectively, with 14 bases between them. The CDR3 has 13 amino acids. The germline V gene has CDR1 SGHTA and CDR2 FQGNSA. The CDR3 region is CASTNRVGNEQFF. CDR3 in DNA: TGTGCCAGCACCAACAGGGTCGGGAATGAGCAGTTCTTC.

The rearrangement joins TRBV15 to TRBJ2-1; 13 positions match TRBD2. From germline, CDR1 is LNHNV and CDR2 YYDKDF (reference sequence). The CDR3 consists of 17 residues. The ends lost 8 bases at V and 3 bases at J; junction bases unmatched: 10. The CDR3 loop is CATGGLAGRVGYNEQFF. The CDR3 DNA reads TGTGCCACCGGGGGACTAGCGGGGCGGGTTGGCTACAATGAGCAGTTCTTC.

This chain's CDR3 is CASSPRGSYNSPLHF. The CDR3, as DNA: TGTGCCAGCAGCCCGAGGGGGAGCTATAATTCACCCCTCCACTTT. The rearrangement uses TRBV5-6 and TRBJ1-6; D is perhaps TRBD1 (6 bases). This CDR3 is 15 amino acids long. The germline V gene has CDR1 SGHDT and CDR2 YYEEEE. Trimming took 4 bases from V and 3 from J, leaving 11 bases between them.

V is TRBV7-9 and J is TRBJ2-1; D tentatively reads TRBD1 or TRBD2 (5 bases each). CDR3 size: 18 residues. V lost 3 bases, J lost 7 bases, and 25 bases lay in between. Germline CDR1 reads SEHNR; CDR2 reads FQNEAQ (reference sequence). The CDR3 bases are TGTGCCAGCAGCTTCCCGTGGGCAGTATCAGGGTCGGGGAATGAGCAGTTCTTC. Translating gives CASSFPWAVSGSGNEQFF.

The genes are TRBV27 and TRBJ2-1; D uncertain. The CDR3 consists of 13 residues. V shed 6 bases and J shed 10 bases, with 16 bases lying between them. The germline gives CDR1 MNHEY, CDR2 SMNVEV (reference sequence). CDR3 sequence: CASSPRLFSEQFF. The CDR3 region has the DNA TGTGCCAGCAGCCCAAGACTGTTCAGCGAGCAGTTCTTC.

V gene TRBV3-1 (or the pseudogene TRBV3-2) combines with J gene TRBJ1-6; no reliable D call. This CDR3 region has 17 residues. Trimming took off 0 bases at V and 0 bases at J, with 9 bases between the two ends. Looked up from germline, CDR1 is LGHDT and CDR2 is YNNKEL (reference sequence). Here the CDR3 reads CASSQDIRSSYNSPLHF. The CDR3 nucleotides read TGTGCCAGCAGCCAAGATATTCGGAGCTCCTATAATTCACCCCTCCACTTT.

CDR3 sequence (DNA): TGCGCCAGCAGCTTGTCTATTAGCGGGAGATTTGGGGAGCAGTACTTC. It translates to CASSLSISGRFGEQYF. This sequence joins TRBV5-1 and TRBJ2-7; TRBD2 matches at 9 bases. Looked up from germline, CDR1 is SGHRS and CDR2 is YFSETQ. The CDR3 is 16 amino acids. Trimming cost V 1 base and J 7 bases; bases outside gene matches: 12.

The chain employs TRBV5-1 and TRBJ2-7; no clear D. The length of the CDR3 is 12 residues. The germline V and J ends were trimmed by 7 bases and 3 bases, with 11 bases remaining between them. Germline V gene lookup returns CDR1 SGHRS and CDR2 YFSETQ. The chain's CDR3 is CASGVQFYEQYF. The CDR3 DNA sequence: TGCGCCAGCGGGGTGCAGTTCTACGAGCAGTACTTC.

V is TRBV4-2 and J is TRBJ1-1; D call uncertain. Germline CDR1 is LGHNA and CDR2 is YNFKEQ. This CDR3 is built from 14 residues. The V gene lost 5 bases and the J gene lost 2 bases, with 12 bases spanning the gap. The CDR3: CASSFRPANTEAFF. The CDR3, as DNA: TGTGCCAGCAGCTTCAGGCCGGCTAACACTGAAGCTTTCTTT.

DNA of the CDR3: TGTGCCAGCAGCTTAGTGTTGTCTGGGGAGTATGGCTACACCTTC. Translated: CASSLVLSGEYGYTF. This rearrangement joins TRBV7-8 to TRBJ1-2, with unresolved D. CDR3 length: 15 residues. From germline, CDR1 is SGHVS and CDR2 FQNEAQ. V was trimmed by 1 base and J by 5 bases, leaving 14 bases between them.

The rearrangement joins TRBV6-5 to TRBJ1-5; no reliable D call. Germline CDR1 MNHEY, CDR2 SVGAGI. The CDR3 sequence is 12 residues long. Between the trimmed V and J ends, which lost 7 bases and 5 bases, there was a span of 9 bases. The CDR3 sequence is CASNRKDQPQHF. DNA of the CDR3: TGTGCCAGCAACAGAAAGGATCAGCCCCAGCATTTT.

The rearrangement links TRBV9 to TRBJ2-7; 7 bases align to TRBD1. In germline, CDR1 is SGDLS, CDR2 YYNGEE. This CDR3 contains 14 residues. The ends lost 0 bases at V and 7 bases at J; junction bases unmatched: 7. The CDR3 sequence is CASSVGDRASEQYF. CDR3 coding DNA: TGTGCCAGCAGCGTAGGTGACAGGGCGTCAGAGCAGTACTTC.

The chain uses TRBV7-2 and TRBJ1-1; D is unclear. V was pared by 8 bases and J by 4 bases, with 17 bases between. CDR3 length: 14 residues. The germline gives CDR1 SGHTA, CDR2 FQGNSA. The DNA for the CDR3 is TGTGCCAGCTACTATTCGGGGTACCTCACTGAAGCTTTCTTT. This gives the protein CASYYSGYLTEAFF.

V is TRBV4-1 and J is TRBJ2-5, with D perhaps assigned TRBD1 or TRBD2 (5 bases each). V lost 4 bases and J 5 bases, leaving 17 bases between the germline ends. The CDR3 is 15 amino acids. CDR1 and CDR2 (germline): MGHRA, YSYEKL. CDR3 residues: CASSPRGEGRETQYF. Here the CDR3 DNA reads TGCGCCAGCAGCCCAAGGGGAGAGGGCCGGGAGACCCAGTACTTC.

The chain recombines TRBV2 with TRBJ2-7; possibly TRBD2 for D (5 bases). V gave up 7 bases and J gave up 3 bases, with 16 bases separating them. Germline values: CDR1 SNHLY, CDR2 FYNNEI. This CDR3 comprises 14 residues. CDR3 loop: CASIGLRGSYEQYF. DNA of the CDR3: TGTGCCAGCATAGGGCTACGGGGTAGCTACGAGCAGTACTTC.